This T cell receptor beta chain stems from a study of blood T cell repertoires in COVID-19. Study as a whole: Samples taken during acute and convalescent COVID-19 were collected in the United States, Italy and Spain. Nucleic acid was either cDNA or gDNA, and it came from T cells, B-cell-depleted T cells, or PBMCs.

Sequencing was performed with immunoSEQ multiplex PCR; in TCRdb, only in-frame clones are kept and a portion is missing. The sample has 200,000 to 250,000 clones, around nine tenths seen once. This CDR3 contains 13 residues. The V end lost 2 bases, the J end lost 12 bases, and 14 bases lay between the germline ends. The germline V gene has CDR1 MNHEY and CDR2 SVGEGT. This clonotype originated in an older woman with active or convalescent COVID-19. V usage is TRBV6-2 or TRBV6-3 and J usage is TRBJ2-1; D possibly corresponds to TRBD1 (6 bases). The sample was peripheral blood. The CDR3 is CASSYSSGQLQFF. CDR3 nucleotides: TGTGCCAGCAGTTACAGCTCCGGACAGCTGCAGTTCTTC.